This T cell receptor (beta chain) was identified during a study of human T cells and chemical hapten exposure. The germline CDR1 and CDR2 sequences are LGHDT and YNNKEL (reference sequence). The CDR3 length is 18 residues. Deletions cut 0 bases from V and 6 bases from J, with 23 bases between. There are many counts of this clonotype. The library gave individual cDNA molecules unique molecular identifiers. TCRdb redid the calling of the RACE reads with MiXCR, one entry per CDR3 protein. The sample carries tens of thousands of distinct CDR3 sequences, 8.5% to 10% recorded once. Described time point: pre-sensitization, week 0. Indicated treatment: therapeutic diphenylcyclopropenone sensitization with weekly scalp DPC. Donors, patients with alopecia ranging from 18 to 70 years old and judged suitable for DPC, provided samples.

The chain employs TRBV3-1 and TRBJ1-1; D is possibly TRBD1 (6 bases). This receptor was taken from a woman aged 40 to 50 with alopecia areata. Some clones in this sample may be carry-over from other donors' samples. Sequenced material: whole blood, taken in connection with sensitization to the hapten diphenylcyclopropenone (DPC). The CDR3 loop reads CASSQDQWDNLRDAEAFF. The CDR3 DNA sequence: TGTGCCAGCAGCCAAGATCAGTGGGACAACCTCAGGGACGCTGAAGCTTTCTTT.